One and the same sample provided the 11 T cell receptor beta chains below, sequenced in a study of CD8 T cells in ankylosing spondylitis. Study-wide findings and caveats: Seemingly distinctive of ankylosing spondylitis blood was a TCR beta motif formed by eight highly homologous variants.

Antigens for these TCRs are unknown. TCRdb used MiXCR to reprocess the 5' RACE reads, holding one entry per CDR3 protein. Of 670,000 or so distinct CDR3 sequences in the sample, 15% to 20% were seen once. The sample taken for sequencing was blood, either unsorted or a sorted T cell fraction (not recorded which). These TCRs come from a male donor with ankylosing spondylitis.

This sequence joins TRBV2 and TRBJ2-5; D is uncertain. The CDR3 has 13 residues. The germline V gene has CDR1 SNHLY and CDR2 FYNNEI. Between the trimmed V and J ends, which lost 6 bases and 5 bases, there was a span of 13 bases. CDR3 DNA sequence: TGTGCCAGCAGGGTCGAAGGCGCGGAGACCCAGTACTTC. Protein sequence: CASRVEGAETQYF.

This clonotype was found a few times. The chain combines TRBV12-3 or TRBV12-4 with TRBJ1-2; D is undetermined. V was pared by 3 bases and J by 8 bases, with 19 bases between. The CDR3 spans 15 residues. CDR3 sequence: CASSFFRAAAGGYTF. The CDR3 DNA reads as TGTGCCAGCAGTTTTTTTAGGGCAGCTGCCGGCGGCTACACCTTC.

This clonotype has more than one count but fewer than ten. V usage is TRBV24-1 and J usage is TRBJ2-1; D is unclear. The CDR3 sequence is 13 residues long. V was pared by 0 bases and J by 6 bases, with 5 bases between. The germline CDR1 and CDR2 sequences are KGHDR and SFDVKD. CDR3 loop: CATSDLRANEQFF. CDR3 bases: TGTGCCACCAGTGATTTGCGGGCCAATGAGCAGTTCTTC.

The sample holds a few counts of this clonotype. The chain uses TRBV5-1 and TRBJ1-1, with TRBD1 matching over 7 bases. This CDR3 is built from 16 residues. V lost 1 base, J lost 0 bases, and 6 bases stayed unmatched. Germline V gene sequence: CDR1 SGHRS, CDR2 YFSETQ. The CDR3 region has the DNA TGCGCCAGCAGCTTGACCCCGGACAGGCTGAACACTGAAGCTTTCTTT. It yields the protein CASSLTPDRLNTEAFF. Filled out from reference TRBV5-1 and TRBJ1-1, the complete variable domain reads KAGVTQTPRYLIKTRGQQVTLSCSPISGHRSVSWYQQTPGQGLQFLFEYFSETQRNKGNFPGRFSGRQFSNSRSEMNVSTLELGDSALYLCASSLTPDRLNTEAFFGQGTRLTVV.

V and J are TRBV5-5 and TRBJ2-7, with D hard to call. The CDR3 has 15 amino acids. Deletions cut 3 bases from V and 2 bases from J, with 15 bases between. Germline lookup yields CDR1 SGHKS and CDR2 YYEKEE (reference sequence). CDR3 bases: TGTGCCAGCAGCTCTCCACCATATGGCACCTACGAGCAGTACTTC. Translating gives CASSSPPYGTYEQYF.

This clonotype has more than one count but fewer than ten. The chain recombines TRBV4-1 with TRBJ2-2, with 7 bases identical to TRBD1. Germline CDR1 reads MGHRA; CDR2 reads YSYEKL. V shed 0 bases, J shed 4 bases, and the junction held 5 bases outside the gene matches. CDR3 size: 16 residues. The CDR3 region has the DNA TGCGCCAGCAGCCAAGATGAGAACAGGGGCACCGGGGAGCTGTTTTTT. Its protein is CASSQDENRGTGELFF.

In its sample, this clonotype was seen a few times. Mismatch with germline at one junction end may stem from a read error. The chain joins TRBV10-3 to TRBJ2-3; D remains ambiguous. The length of the CDR3 is 9 residues. Per germline, CDR1 ENHRY and CDR2 SYGVKD. The CDR3 region is CAISDTSLF. As DNA, the CDR3 is TGTGCCATCAGTGATACTTCCCTCTTT.

Of note for this clonotype: A read error may account for a junction end that differs from germline. This rearrangement joins TRBV7-2 to TRBJ2-1; 8 bases map to TRBD1. This CDR3 contains 17 residues. Germline CDR1 is SGHTA and CDR2 is FQGNSA. The CDR3 sequence is CASSLEPRQGPYNEQSF. CDR3 sequence (DNA): TGTGCCAGCAGCCTCGAACCACGACAGGGGCCCTACAATGAGCAGTCCTTC.

CDR3 DNA: TGTGCCAGCAGACGAGCGGGAGGGCCTTACGAGCAGTACTTC. Translation: CASRRAGGPYEQYF. This chain joins TRBV12-3 or TRBV12-4 and TRBJ2-7; 10 positions match TRBD2. Germline trimming cut 6 bases from V and 4 bases from J; bases unmatched to any gene: 6. The CDR3 runs 14 residues.

This rearrangement joins TRBV7-9 to TRBJ2-1; 8 bases align to TRBD1. Germline values: CDR1 SEHNR, CDR2 FQNEAQ (reference sequence). The CDR3 has 17 amino acids. Losses at the gene ends were 5 bases for V and 2 bases for J; bases not matched to a gene: 11. The CDR3 nucleotides read TGTGCCAGCAGCCCCCGGGACAGGCAAACCCCCTACAATGAGCAGTTCTTC. Residues: CASSPRDRQTPYNEQFF.

The rearrangement uses TRBV5-1 and TRBJ1-1; D unclear. Germline CDR1 is SGHRS and CDR2 is YFSETQ. The CDR3 runs to 14 residues. The germline V and J ends were trimmed by 0 bases and 6 bases, with 12 bases remaining between them. CDR3 bases: TGCGCCAGCAGCTTGGATATCCGGGTCCCTGAAGCTTTCTTT. It is translated as CASSLDIRVPEAFF.